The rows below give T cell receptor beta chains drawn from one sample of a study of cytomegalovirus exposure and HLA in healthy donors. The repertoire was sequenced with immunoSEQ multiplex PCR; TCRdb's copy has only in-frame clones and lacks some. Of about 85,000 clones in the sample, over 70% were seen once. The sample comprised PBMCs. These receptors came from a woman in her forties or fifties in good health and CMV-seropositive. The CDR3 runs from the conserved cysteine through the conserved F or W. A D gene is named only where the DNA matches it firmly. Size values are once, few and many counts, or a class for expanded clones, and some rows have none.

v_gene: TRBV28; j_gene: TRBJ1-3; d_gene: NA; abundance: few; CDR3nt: TGTGCCAGCAGCCCTGGGGGGGGATCCGGAAACACCATATATTTT; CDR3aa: CASSPGGGSGNTIYF
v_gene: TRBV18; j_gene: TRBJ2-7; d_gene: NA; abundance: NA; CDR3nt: TGTGCCAGCTCAGTAACGGACTACGAGCAGTACTTC; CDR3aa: CASSVTDYEQYF
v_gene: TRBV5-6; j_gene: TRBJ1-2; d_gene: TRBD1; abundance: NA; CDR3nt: TGTGCCAGCAGCTTGGCAGGGGGAGTCTATGGCTACACCTTC; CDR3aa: CASSLAGGVYGYTF
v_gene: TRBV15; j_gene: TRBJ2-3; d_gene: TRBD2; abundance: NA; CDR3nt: TGTGCCACCAGCCAACGGACTAGCGGGAGATCGGCAGATACGCAGTATTTT; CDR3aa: CATSQRTSGRSADTQYF
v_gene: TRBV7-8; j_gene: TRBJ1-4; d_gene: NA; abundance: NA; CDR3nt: TGTGCCAGCAGCTTATACGGTGAAAAACTGTTTTTT; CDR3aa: CASSLYGEKLFF
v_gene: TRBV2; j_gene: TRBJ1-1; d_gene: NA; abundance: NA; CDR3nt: TGTGCCAGCAGTGGACAGATGAACACTGAAGCTTTCTTT; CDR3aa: CASSGQMNTEAFF
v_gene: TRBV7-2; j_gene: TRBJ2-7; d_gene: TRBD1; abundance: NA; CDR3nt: TGTGCCAGCAGCCTGAGACAGGGGAGTAGTGGGCACGAGCAGTACTTC; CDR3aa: CASSLRQGSSGHEQYF
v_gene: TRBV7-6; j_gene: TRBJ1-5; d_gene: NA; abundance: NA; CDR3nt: TGTGCCAGCAGCTTAGCCCATGCAGGAGGGCAGCCCCAGCATTTT; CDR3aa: CASSLAHAGGQPQHF
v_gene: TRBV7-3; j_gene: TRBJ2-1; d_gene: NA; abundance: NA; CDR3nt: TGTGCCAGCAGCTCCCCCGGCTCCTACAATGAGCAGTTCTTC; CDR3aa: CASSSPGSYNEQFF
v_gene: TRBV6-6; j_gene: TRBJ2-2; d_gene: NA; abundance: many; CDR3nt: TGTGCCAGCAGTTACTCGTGGGAGGCCGGGGAGCTGTTTTTT; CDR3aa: CASSYSWEAGELFF
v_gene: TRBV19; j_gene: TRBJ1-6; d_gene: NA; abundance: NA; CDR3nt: TGTGCCAGTAGTATGGCGGTTTCACCCCTCCACTTT; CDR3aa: CASSMAVSPLHF
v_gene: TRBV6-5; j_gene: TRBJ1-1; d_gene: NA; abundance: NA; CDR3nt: TGTGCCAGCAGCTCCGTAAGACAGAGCGAAGCTTTCTTT; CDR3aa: CASSSVRQSEAFF
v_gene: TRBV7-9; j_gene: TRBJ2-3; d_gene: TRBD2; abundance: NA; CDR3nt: TGTTCCAGCAGCTTTTGGCGATTAGCGGGAGCCGGCACAGATACGCAGTATTTT; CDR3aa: CSSSFWRLAGAGTDTQYF
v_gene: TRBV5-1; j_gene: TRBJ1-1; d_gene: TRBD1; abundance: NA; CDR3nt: TGCGCCAGCAGCCGGATCCCGATTCAGGGGGCTGCGACTTTCTTT; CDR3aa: CASSRIPIQGAATFF
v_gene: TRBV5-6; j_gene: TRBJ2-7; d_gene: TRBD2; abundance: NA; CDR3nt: TGTGCCAGCAGCGCCGGACTAGCGGTATACGAGCAGTACTTC; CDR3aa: CASSAGLAVYEQYF
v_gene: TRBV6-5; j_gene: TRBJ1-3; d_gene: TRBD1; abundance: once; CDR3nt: TGTGCCAGCAGCATCGGGACAGTGGCTGGAAACACCATATATTTT; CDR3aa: CASSIGTVAGNTIYF
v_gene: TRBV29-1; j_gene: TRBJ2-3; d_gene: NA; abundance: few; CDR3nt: TGCAGCGTTGCGGCTTGGGGGGGCACAGATACGCAGTATTTT; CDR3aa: CSVAAWGGTDTQYF
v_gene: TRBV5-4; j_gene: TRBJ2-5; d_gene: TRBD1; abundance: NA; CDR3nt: TGTGCCAGCAGCCCGGACAGGGTATGGTACCAAGAGACCCAGTACTTC; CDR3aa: CASSPDRVWYQETQYF
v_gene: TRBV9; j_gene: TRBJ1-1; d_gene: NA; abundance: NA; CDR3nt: TGTGCCAGCAGCCCGCATCTCAGGGAGAACACTGAAGCTTTCTTT; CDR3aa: CASSPHLRENTEAFF
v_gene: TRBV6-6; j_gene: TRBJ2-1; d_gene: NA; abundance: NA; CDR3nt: TGTGCCAGCAGTTACTATGGAGGTGGAAGCAGTGAGCAGTTCTTC; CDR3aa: CASSYYGGGSSEQFF
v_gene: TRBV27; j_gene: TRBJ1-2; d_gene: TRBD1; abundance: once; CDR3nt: TGTGCCAGCAGTGCACTGACAGGGGGGTATGGCTACACCTTC; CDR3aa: CASSALTGGYGYTF
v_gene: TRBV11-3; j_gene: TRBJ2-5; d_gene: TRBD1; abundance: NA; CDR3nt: TGTGCCAGCAGCTCACGCACACTTCGGGACAGGCCGTACCAAGAGACCCAGTACTTC; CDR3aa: CASSSRTLRDRPYQETQYF
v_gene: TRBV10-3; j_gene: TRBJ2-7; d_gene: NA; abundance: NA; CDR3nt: TGTGCCATCCGCGCCGGGGGACAGAGCTCCTACGAGCAGTACTTC; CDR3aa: CAIRAGGQSSYEQYF
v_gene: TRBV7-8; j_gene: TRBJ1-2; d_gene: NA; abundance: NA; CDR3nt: TGTGCCAGCAGCCTGGGACACCTTAACTATGGCTACACCTTC; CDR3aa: CASSLGHLNYGYTF
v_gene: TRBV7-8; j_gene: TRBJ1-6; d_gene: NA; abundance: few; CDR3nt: TGTGCCAGCAGCTCCAGGGGCCCGCTTGGCCTCCACTTT; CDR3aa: CASSSRGPLGLHF
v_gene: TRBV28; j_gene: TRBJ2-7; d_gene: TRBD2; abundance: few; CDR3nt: TGTGCCACCTACGGGGGGGCCTCCTACGAGCAGTACTTC; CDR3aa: CATYGGASYEQYF
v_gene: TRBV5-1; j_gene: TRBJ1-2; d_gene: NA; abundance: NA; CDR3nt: TGCGCCAGCAGCACCGGGACAAGCTATGGCTACACCTTC; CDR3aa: CASSTGTSYGYTF
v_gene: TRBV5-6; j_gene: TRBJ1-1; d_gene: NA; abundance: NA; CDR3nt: TGTGCCAGCAGCTTGGCCAGGGGCGCTGAAGCTTTCTTT; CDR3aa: CASSLARGAEAFF
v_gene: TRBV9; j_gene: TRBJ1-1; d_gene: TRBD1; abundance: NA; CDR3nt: TGTGCCAGCAGCGTAACAGGGGGAATGGCTGAAGCTTTCTTT; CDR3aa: CASSVTGGMAEAFF
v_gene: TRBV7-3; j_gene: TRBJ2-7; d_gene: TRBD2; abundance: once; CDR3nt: TGTGCCAGCAGCTTAAGCGGGGGGAGGTCTCCTACGGGCGAGCAGTACTTC; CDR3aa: CASSLSGGRSPTGEQYF
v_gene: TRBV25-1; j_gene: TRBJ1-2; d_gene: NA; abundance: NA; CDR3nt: TGTGCCAGCAGTGAATGGGGGGGTTACCCGTATGGCTACACCTTC; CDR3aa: CASSEWGGYPYGYTF
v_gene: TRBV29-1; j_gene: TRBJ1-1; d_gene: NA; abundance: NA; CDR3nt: TGCAGCGTTGCTCGGGGAAGGGACACTGAAGCTTTCTTT; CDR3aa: CSVARGRDTEAFF
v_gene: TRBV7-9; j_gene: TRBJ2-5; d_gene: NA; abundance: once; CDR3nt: TGTGCCAGCAGCTTGCGCGTGGAGACCCAGTACTTC; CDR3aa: CASSLRVETQYF
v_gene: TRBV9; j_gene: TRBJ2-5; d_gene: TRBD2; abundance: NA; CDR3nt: TGTGCCAGCAGCGTGGGAGCGGGGGGGAGACAAGAGACCCAGTACTTC; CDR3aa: CASSVGAGGRQETQYF
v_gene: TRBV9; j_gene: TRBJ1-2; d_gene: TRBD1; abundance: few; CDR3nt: TGTGCCAGCAGCGCAGGGGGACAAGCCTATGGCTACACCTTC; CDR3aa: CASSAGGQAYGYTF
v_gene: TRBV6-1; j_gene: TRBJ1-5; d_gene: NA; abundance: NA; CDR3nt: TGTGCCAGCCGCGGCGCCAGGGTTGATCAGCCCCAGCATTTT; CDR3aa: CASRGARVDQPQHF
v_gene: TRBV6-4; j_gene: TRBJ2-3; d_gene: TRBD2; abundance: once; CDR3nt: TGTGCCAGCAGTGATCAAGCGGGGAGCACAGATACGCAGTATTTT; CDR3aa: CASSDQAGSTDTQYF
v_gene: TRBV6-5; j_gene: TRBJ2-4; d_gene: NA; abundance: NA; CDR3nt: TGTGCCAGCAGTCAAGGACTCAACTTGGACATTCAGTACTTC; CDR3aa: CASSQGLNLDIQYF
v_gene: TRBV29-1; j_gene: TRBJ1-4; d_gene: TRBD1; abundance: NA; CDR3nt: TGCAGCGCACTGACAGGGGTTAATGAAAAACTGTTTTTT; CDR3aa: CSALTGVNEKLFF
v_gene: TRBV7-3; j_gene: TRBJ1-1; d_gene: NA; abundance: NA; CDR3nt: TGTGCCAGCAGCTTAACCATCGGGGGTCGAAACACTGAAGCTTTCTTT; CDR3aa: CASSLTIGGRNTEAFF
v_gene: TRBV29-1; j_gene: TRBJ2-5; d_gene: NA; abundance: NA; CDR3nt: TGCAGCGTTGGTTTTCCTCCTCAGGGAGAGACCCAGTACTTC; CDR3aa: CSVGFPPQGETQYF
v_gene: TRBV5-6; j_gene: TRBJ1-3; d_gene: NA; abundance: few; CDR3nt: TGTGCCAGCAGCTCACAGGCTCTCTCTGGAAACACCATATATTTT; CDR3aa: CASSSQALSGNTIYF
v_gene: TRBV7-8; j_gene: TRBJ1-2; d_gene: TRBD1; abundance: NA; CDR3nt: TGTGCCAGCAGCTTAGGGTATTGGCAGGGGGTGTATGATCGAGCCTATGGCTACACCTTC; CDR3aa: CASSLGYWQGVYDRAYGYTF
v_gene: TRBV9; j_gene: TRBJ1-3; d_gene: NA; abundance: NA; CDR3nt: TGTGCCAGCAGCGTATCCGGGACACCCCGCTCTGGAAACACCATATATTTT; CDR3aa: CASSVSGTPRSGNTIYF
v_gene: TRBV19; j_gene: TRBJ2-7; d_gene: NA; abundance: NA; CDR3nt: TGTGCCAGTAGTTACACCCACCCAGATTACGAGCAGTACTTC; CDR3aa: CASSYTHPDYEQYF
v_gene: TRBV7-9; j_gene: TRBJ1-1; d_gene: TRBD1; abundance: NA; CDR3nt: TGTGCCAGCAGCCCCAGGGACAGCCGGAGGACTGAAGCTTTCTTT; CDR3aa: CASSPRDSRRTEAFF
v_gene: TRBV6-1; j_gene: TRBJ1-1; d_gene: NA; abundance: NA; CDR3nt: TGTGCCAGCAGTGGGCGGGCACCAACAATGAACACTGAAGCTTTCTTT; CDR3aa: CASSGRAPTMNTEAFF
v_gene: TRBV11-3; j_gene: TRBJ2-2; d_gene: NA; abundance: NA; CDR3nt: TGTGCCAGCAGCTCGAGGTTAGGGAACACCGGGGAGCTGTTTTTT; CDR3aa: CASSSRLGNTGELFF
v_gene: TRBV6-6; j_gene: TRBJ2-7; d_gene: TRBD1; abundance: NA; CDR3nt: TGTGCCAGCTGGGGAGAGGGGGCGAAGGACGAGCAGTACTTC; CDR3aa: CASWGEGAKDEQYF
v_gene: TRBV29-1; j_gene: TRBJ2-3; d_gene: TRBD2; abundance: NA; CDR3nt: TGCAGCGTTGATCTCCTAGCGGGGGGTACAGATACGCAGTATTTT; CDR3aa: CSVDLLAGGTDTQYF
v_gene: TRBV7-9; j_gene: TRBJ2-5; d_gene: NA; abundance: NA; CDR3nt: TGTGCCAGCAGCGCCCTTCGAGATGTAAACCAAGAGACCCAGTACTTC; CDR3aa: CASSALRDVNQETQYF
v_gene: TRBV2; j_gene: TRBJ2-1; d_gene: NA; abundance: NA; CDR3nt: TGTGCCAGCAGGGAGGGTTACGGGGGCAATGAGCAGTTCTTC; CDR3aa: CASREGYGGNEQFF
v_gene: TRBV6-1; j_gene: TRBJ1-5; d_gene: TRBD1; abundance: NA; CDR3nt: TGTGCCAGCAGTGAAGTTGCGGGACAGGGGAATCAGCCCCAGCATTTT; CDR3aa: CASSEVAGQGNQPQHF
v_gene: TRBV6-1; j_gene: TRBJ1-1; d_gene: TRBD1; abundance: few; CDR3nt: TGTGCCAGCAGTCCCACAGGGGGAGAAGCTTTCTTT; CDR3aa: CASSPTGGEAFF
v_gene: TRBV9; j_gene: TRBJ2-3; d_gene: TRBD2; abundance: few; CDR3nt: TGTGCCAGCAGCCCCCAATGGGCCCAGACTAGCGCGACAGATACGCAGTATTTT; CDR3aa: CASSPQWAQTSATDTQYF
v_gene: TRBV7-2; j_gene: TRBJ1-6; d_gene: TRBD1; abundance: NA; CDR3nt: TGTGCCAGCAGCACGGGGGGACAGGTTAATTCACCCCTCCACTTT; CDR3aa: CASSTGGQVNSPLHF
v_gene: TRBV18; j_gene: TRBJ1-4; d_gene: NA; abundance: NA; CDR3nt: TGTGCCAGCTCACCGCGAGCGGCAACTAATGAAAAACTGTTTTTT; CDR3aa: CASSPRAATNEKLFF
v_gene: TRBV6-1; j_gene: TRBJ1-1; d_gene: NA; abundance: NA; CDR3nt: TGTGCCAGCAGCTCTCAGATCACTGAAGCTTTCTTT; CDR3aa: CASSSQITEAFF
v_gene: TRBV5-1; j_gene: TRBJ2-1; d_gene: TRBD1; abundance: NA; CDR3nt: TGCGCCAGTAGGGACAGACACGATGAGCAGTTCTTC; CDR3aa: CASRDRHDEQFF
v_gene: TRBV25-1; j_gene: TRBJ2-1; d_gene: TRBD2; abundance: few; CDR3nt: TGTGCCAGCAGTGAAGAAGGGAGGACTAGCGGGAACAATGAGCAGTTCTTC; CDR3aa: CASSEEGRTSGNNEQFF